The rows below give T cell receptor beta chains drawn from one sample of a study of tumor-infiltrating lymphocytes in oesophageal squamous cell carcinoma. TCRdb re-called the PCR reads through MiXCR, storing one row per CDR3 protein. In the table there are some 9,800 distinct CDR3 sequences, roughly 60% of which are singletons. Specimen: esophageal tumor tissue. The receptor source for this set is a female donor with esophageal squamous cell carcinoma. Each CDR3 is given with its conserved first and last residue. The order of the fields is clone size, D gene, J gene, V gene, CDR3 DNA, CDR3 protein. A D gene is named only where the DNA matches it firmly. The size of a clone is reported for some rows only, either as once, few or many, or as a class for expanded clones.

- TRBD1 TRBJ2-7 TRBV6-5 TGTGCCAGCAGTTATGGACAGGGAGGCTACGAGCAGTACTTC CASSYGQGGYEQYF
- - TRBJ2-5 TRBV6-6 TGTGCCAGCCGACAGAATCTCCAAGAGACCCAGTACTTC CASRQNLQETQYF
few - TRBJ2-3 TRBV7-2 TGTGCCAGCAGCTTAGAATGGCAGGCAGGTGTTACAGATACGCAGTATTTT CASSLEWQAGVTDTQYF
- - TRBJ2-1 TRBV6-6 TGTGCCAGCAGCCGATTAAACAATGAGCAGTTCTTC CASSRLNNEQFF
- - TRBJ1-5 TRBV6-8 TGTGCCAGCAGATTGACAGGTGGGGATCAGCCCCAGCATTTT CASRLTGGDQPQHF
few - TRBJ2-1 TRBV7-2 TGTGCCAGCAGCTCCACGTTAGTTCGGCAGTTCTTC CASSSTLVRQFF
few - TRBJ1-2 TRBV7-2 TGTGCCAGCAGCTTAGGACAGATCTATGGCTACACCTTC CASSLGQIYGYTF
- - TRBJ2-5 TRBV28 TGTGCCAGCAGCACGGACAGCCCGGGAACCCAGTACTTC CASSTDSPGTQYF
- TRBD1 TRBJ2-5 TRBV7-2 TGTGCCAGCAGCTTAGCTTTGGGACAGTCGCGAAAAGAGACCCAGTACTTC CASSLALGQSRKETQYF
- - TRBJ2-5 TRBV7-2 TGTGCCAGCAGCCGCCCCGGCGGCCAAGAGACCCAGTACTTC CASSRPGGQETQYF
- - TRBJ2-5 TRBV25-1 TGTGCCAGCAGCCGTATATCCTCGGGGGAGACCCAGTACTTC CASSRISSGETQYF
few - TRBJ2-1 TRBV7-3 TGTGCCAGCAGCTTAACTGCAGACTACAATGAGCAGTTCTTC CASSLTADYNEQFF
- TRBD1 TRBJ1-1 TRBV7-9 TGTGCCAGCAGCTTACAGGGGGGCACTGAAGCTTTCTTT CASSLQGGTEAFF
- - TRBJ2-7 TRBV10-3 TGTGCCATCAGTGAAATGACTCCGTCCTACGAGCAGTACTTC CAISEMTPSYEQYF
- - TRBJ2-7 TRBV7-2 TGTGCCAGCAGCCCCCTGGACGAGCAGTACTTC CASSPLDEQYF
few - TRBJ1-2 TRBV4-2 TGTGCCAGCAGCCATCCTGGACGCAACTTACTTAACTATGGCTACACCTTC CASSHPGRNLLNYGYTF
- - TRBJ2-1 TRBV18 TGTGCCAGCTCACCGAGGGACAATGAGCAGTTCTTC CASSPRDNEQFF
- TRBD2 TRBJ2-2 TRBV28 TGTGCCAGCCTCGAAGCGGGAGGGCCCCACACCGGGGAGCTGTTTTTT CASLEAGGPHTGELFF
- TRBD2 TRBJ2-2 TRBV7-2 TGTGCCAGCAGCGGCAGACTAGCGGGCACCGGGGAGCTGTTTTTT CASSGRLAGTGELFF
- TRBD2 TRBJ2-5 TRBV12-3/TRBV12-4 TGTGCCAGCAGCGCTGGACTAGCGGGATGGGAGACCCAGTACTTC CASSAGLAGWETQYF
- TRBD2 TRBJ2-1 TRBV5-3 TGTGCCAGCAGCTTGGGGCTAGCGGGGGGAAACAATGAGCAGTTCTTC CASSLGLAGGNNEQFF
few TRBD2 TRBJ2-1 TRBV7-3 TGTGCCAGCAGCTTAGGGACTAGCTACAATGAGCAGTTCTTC CASSLGTSYNEQFF
- - TRBJ2-3 TRBV7-2 TGTGCCAGCAGCTTAGGTGGGCAAGATACGCAGTATTTT CASSLGGQDTQYF
few - TRBJ2-3 TRBV7-9 TGTGCCAGCAGCTTTTTTGCGGGAAGCACAGATACGCAGTATTTT CASSFFAGSTDTQYF
few - TRBJ2-1 TRBV11-3 TGTGCCAGCAGCCCACGGACTGTAGGTCTGCAGTTCTTC CASSPRTVGLQFF
- - TRBJ2-1 TRBV7-2 TGTGCCAGCAGCTTAGAGTCCGGGAAGAATGAGCAGTTCTTC CASSLESGKNEQFF
- TRBD2 TRBJ2-3 TRBV6-6 TGTGCCAGCGCTTCCCTTTATGAGGGAGGGCCAGATACGCAGTATTTT CASASLYEGGPDTQYF